Below are 2 T cell receptor beta chains sequenced from a single sample in a study of T cells in Graves' hyperthyroidism and ophthalmopathy. Amplification targeted TCR beta CDR3 regions from RNA transcripts. HTBI primers were used for first-round RT-PCR of the TCR CDR3. TCRdb ran MiXCR on the multiplex PCR reads and lists one entry per CDR3 protein. The sample has a few hundred thousand distinct CDR3 sequences; just under 25% are singletons. The sequenced material came from blood. These TCRs come from a man aged 45 to 65 with Graves' hyperthyroidism.

The table lists this clonotype with many counts. The V and J genes are TRBV19 and TRBJ2-3; 9 bases map to TRBD2. The CDR3 length is 15 residues. Germline CDR1 LNHDA, CDR2 SQIVND (reference sequence). With 9 bases clipped from V and 6 bases from J, the junction kept 13 bases outside the gene matches. The CDR3 sequence is CASGLARPGRDTQYF. CDR3 bases: TGTGCCAGCGGACTAGCGCGACCTGGGAGGGATACGCAGTATTTT.

This clonotype was seen only a few times. The chain carries TRBV10-3 and TRBJ2-3, with TRBD1 matching over 10 bases. V lost 8 bases, J lost 4 bases, and 6 bases stayed unmatched. The germline V gene encodes CDR1 ENHRY and CDR2 SYGVKD. This CDR3 spans 14 amino acids. This CDR3 reads CAIADRGDSDTQYF. The CDR3 nucleotides read TGTGCCATCGCGGACAGGGGGGACTCAGATACGCAGTATTTT.